The rows below give T cell receptor beta chains drawn from one sample of a study of blood T cell repertoires in COVID-19. Only in-frame clones appear in the TCRdb table, and some are missing; sequencing was by immunoSEQ multiplex PCR. The table has hundreds of thousands of clones, 85% to 90% seen once; the top ten hold roughly 0.25%. Sample: peripheral blood. Source of these receptors: a woman aged 18-29 years with acute or convalescent COVID-19. The CDR3 runs from the conserved cysteine through the conserved F or W. The D gene is left open where the match is weak. The size entry is marked missing in some rows and otherwise reads once, few, many or a size class.

length: 12
V: TRBV7-9
D: .
size: .
J: TRBJ1-1
CDR3: CASLYGNTEAFF
DNA: TGTGCCAGCCTCTATGGGAACACTGAAGCTTTCTTT

length: 16
V: TRBV6-4
D: TRBD2
size: .
J: TRBJ2-1
CDR3: CASSDGTSGDYNEQFF
DNA: TGTGCCAGCAGTGATGGGACTAGCGGGGACTACAATGAGCAGTTCTTC

length: 15
V: TRBV11-2
D: .
size: .
J: TRBJ2-7
CDR3: CASSYGAVGAYEQYF
DNA: TGTGCCAGCAGTTATGGGGCCGTGGGTGCCTACGAGCAGTACTTC

length: 13
V: TRBV2
D: .
size: .
J: TRBJ1-1
CDR3: CASRNGGKTEAFF
DNA: TGTGCCAGCAGGAACGGGGGGAAAACTGAAGCTTTCTTT

length: 14
V: TRBV5-6
D: .
size: .
J: TRBJ1-1
CDR3: CASSFVTEDTEAFF
DNA: TGTGCCAGCAGCTTTGTGACAGAGGATACTGAAGCTTTCTTT

length: 15
V: TRBV3-1/TRBV3-2
D: TRBD2
size: .
J: TRBJ2-7
CDR3: CASRPGLAGVYEQYF
DNA: TGTGCCAGCAGGCCGGGACTAGCGGGAGTTTACGAGCAGTACTTC

length: 16
V: TRBV4-3
D: .
size: .
J: TRBJ1-1
CDR3: CASSQDRGGPNTEAFF
DNA: TGCGCCAGCAGCCAAGATAGGGGGGGTCCAAACACTGAAGCTTTCTTT

length: 14
V: TRBV9
D: .
size: .
J: TRBJ2-5
CDR3: CASSPGHGIETQYF
DNA: TGTGCCAGCAGTCCGGGACACGGAATAGAGACCCAGTACTTC

length: 17
V: TRBV9
D: .
size: .
J: TRBJ2-1
CDR3: CASSVEGGGGVYNEQFF
DNA: TGTGCCAGCAGCGTAGAAGGCGGCGGGGGCGTCTACAATGAGCAGTTCTTC

length: 17
V: TRBV5-1
D: TRBD2
size: .
J: TRBJ2-1
CDR3: CASSLAWRTSGGNEQFF
DNA: TGCGCCAGCAGCTTGGCTTGGCGGACTAGCGGGGGCAATGAGCAGTTCTTC

length: 15
V: TRBV6-5
D: TRBD1
size: .
J: TRBJ1-4
CDR3: CASSYTGGTNEKLFF
DNA: TGTGCCAGCAGTTACACAGGGGGGACTAATGAAAAACTGTTTTTT

length: 15
V: TRBV19
D: TRBD1
size: .
J: TRBJ2-1
CDR3: CASKEGGADYNEQFF
DNA: TGTGCCAGTAAAGAAGGGGGCGCGGATTACAATGAGCAGTTCTTC

length: 11
V: TRBV20-1
D: .
size: .
J: TRBJ2-5
CDR3: CSARTGKTQYF
DNA: TGCAGTGCTAGAACGGGAAAGACCCAGTACTTC

length: 12
V: TRBV4-2
D: .
size: .
J: TRBJ1-2
CDR3: CASSQVQGGYTF
DNA: TGTGCCAGCAGCCAAGTCCAGGGTGGCTACACCTTC

length: 14
V: TRBV2
D: .
size: .
J: TRBJ1-1
CDR3: CASSDQSTGTEAFF
DNA: TGTGCCAGCAGCGACCAATCGACGGGGACTGAAGCTTTCTTT

length: 14
V: TRBV7-9
D: .
size: .
J: TRBJ2-3
CDR3: CASSYRTREDTQYF
DNA: TGTGCCAGCAGCTACAGGACCCGGGAGGATACGCAGTATTTT

length: 15
V: TRBV19
D: .
size: .
J: TRBJ2-1
CDR3: CASSPQGMSYNEQFF
DNA: TGTGCCAGTAGTCCACAGGGTATGTCCTACAATGAGCAGTTCTTC

length: 14
V: TRBV5-1
D: .
size: .
J: TRBJ1-2
CDR3: CASSLDGDTYGYTF
DNA: TGCGCCAGCAGCTTGGATGGGGACACCTATGGCTACACCTTC

length: 17
V: TRBV3-1/TRBV3-2
D: TRBD2
size: few
J: TRBJ2-5
CDR3: CASSRSNSGGGVETQYF
DNA: TGTGCCAGCAGCAGATCTAATAGCGGGGGAGGGGTTGAGACCCAGTACTTC

length: 11
V: TRBV5-1
D: .
size: .
J: TRBJ2-7
CDR3: CASSSSLEQYF
DNA: TGCGCCAGCAGCTCCTCTCTCGAGCAGTACTTC

length: 14
V: TRBV2
D: TRBD2
size: .
J: TRBJ2-1
CDR3: CASIMGLAYNEQFF
DNA: TGTGCCAGCATTATGGGACTAGCTTACAATGAGCAGTTCTTC

length: 15
V: TRBV2
D: .
size: .
J: TRBJ1-5
CDR3: CASRTGTVSNQPQHF
DNA: TGTGCCAGCAGGACCGGGACTGTCAGCAATCAGCCCCAGCATTTT

length: 15
V: TRBV4-1
D: .
size: .
J: TRBJ1-1
CDR3: CASSQVGGGGSEAFF
DNA: TGCGCCAGCAGCCAAGTGGGTGGAGGAGGGTCTGAAGCTTTCTTT

length: 14
V: TRBV5-1
D: .
size: .
J: TRBJ1-2
CDR3: CASSLGGTVYGYTF
DNA: TGCGCCAGCAGCCTGGGAGGGACTGTCTATGGCTACACCTTC

length: 15
V: TRBV3-1/TRBV3-2
D: .
size: .
J: TRBJ1-2
CDR3: CASSQSMGAVQSYTF
DNA: TGTGCCAGCAGCCAATCGATGGGGGCAGTTCAGAGCTACACCTTC

length: 14
V: TRBV3-1/TRBV3-2
D: TRBD1
size: .
J: TRBJ2-7
CDR3: CASGQVGGTFEQYF
DNA: TGTGCCAGCGGCCAGGTAGGGGGCACTTTCGAGCAGTACTTC

length: 12
V: TRBV10-3
D: .
size: .
J: TRBJ1-2
CDR3: CAITGSRDGYTF
DNA: TGTGCCATCACTGGGAGTAGGGATGGCTACACCTTC

length: 15
V: TRBV28
D: TRBD1
size: .
J: TRBJ2-3
CDR3: CASSPPGQGGDTQYF
DNA: TGTGCCAGCAGTCCCCCGGGACAGGGCGGGGATACGCAGTATTTT

length: 13
V: TRBV15
D: .
size: .
J: TRBJ2-3
CDR3: CATDGGATDTQYF
DNA: TGTGCCACCGACGGTGGGGCCACAGATACGCAGTATTTT

length: 16
V: TRBV19
D: TRBD1
size: .
J: TRBJ1-2
CDR3: CASSFPIMRQGEGYTF
DNA: TGTGCCAGTAGTTTCCCCATTATGCGACAGGGCGAGGGCTACACCTTC

length: 14
V: TRBV19
D: .
size: .
J: TRBJ2-4
CDR3: CASSIGEAKNIQYF
DNA: TGTGCCAGTAGTATAGGGGAGGCCAAAAACATTCAGTACTTC

length: 16
V: TRBV28
D: .
size: once
J: TRBJ1-6
CDR3: CASRPLTSGNNSPLHF
DNA: TGTGCCAGCCGTCCCTTAACATCGGGAAATAATTCACCCCTCCACTTT

length: 16
V: TRBV19
D: TRBD1
size: .
J: TRBJ2-1
CDR3: CASRPQGARSYNEQFF
DNA: TGTGCCAGTAGACCACAGGGGGCGAGGTCCTACAATGAGCAGTTCTTC

length: 14
V: TRBV24-1
D: .
size: .
J: TRBJ2-3
CDR3: CATSATEFTDTQYF
DNA: TGTGCCACCAGTGCCACAGAATTCACAGATACGCAGTATTTT

length: 11
V: TRBV12-3/TRBV12-4
D: .
size: .
J: TRBJ1-3
CDR3: CASSSGNTIYF
DNA: TGTGCCAGCAGCTCCGGAAACACCATATATTTT

length: 15
V: TRBV19
D: TRBD1
size: .
J: TRBJ1-2
CDR3: CASSILGTDLNGYTF
DNA: TGTGCCAGTAGTATCCTCGGGACAGACCTTAATGGCTACACCTTC

length: 13
V: TRBV29-1
D: TRBD1
size: .
J: TRBJ1-2
CDR3: CSVATGQGDGYTF
DNA: TGCAGCGTCGCGACGGGACAGGGTGATGGCTACACCTTC

length: 17
V: TRBV12-5
D: TRBD2
size: .
J: TRBJ2-1
CDR3: CASGRTSGDSSYNEQFF
DNA: TGTGCTAGTGGTCGGACTAGCGGGGATAGCTCCTACAATGAGCAGTTCTTC

length: 13
V: TRBV7-9
D: .
size: .
J: TRBJ2-1
CDR3: CASSLLLYNEQFF
DNA: TGTGCCAGCAGCTTACTTCTCTACAATGAGCAGTTCTTC

length: 15
V: TRBV15
D: .
size: .
J: TRBJ2-7
CDR3: CATGGGRGPWWEQYF
DNA: TGTGCCACCGGAGGGGGGCGGGGGCCTTGGTGGGAGCAGTACTTC

length: 14
V: TRBV7-2
D: .
size: .
J: TRBJ2-7
CDR3: CASSLRARSYEQYF
DNA: TGTGCCAGCAGCCTCAGGGCGAGATCCTACGAGCAGTACTTC

length: 14
V: TRBV5-4
D: TRBD1
size: .
J: TRBJ1-2
CDR3: CASSVSGGGYGYTF
DNA: TGTGCCAGCAGCGTCTCAGGGGGCGGCTATGGCTACACCTTC

length: 16
V: TRBV9
D: .
size: .
J: TRBJ1-6
CDR3: CASSTSGLGYNSPLHF
DNA: TGTGCCAGCAGTACCTCCGGACTGGGGTATAATTCACCCCTCCACTTT

length: 15
V: TRBV19
D: .
size: once
J: TRBJ1-2
CDR3: CASSIARGRGGGYTF
DNA: TGTGCCAGTAGTATAGCCCGCGGGAGAGGGGGTGGCTACACCTTC

length: 13
V: TRBV30
D: .
size: .
J: TRBJ1-1
CDR3: CAWSVTVNTEAFF
DNA: TGTGCCTGGAGTGTAACAGTGAACACTGAAGCTTTCTTT

length: 16
V: TRBV7-6
D: TRBD1
size: .
J: TRBJ1-1
CDR3: CASSDLSRGYNTEAFF
DNA: TGTGCCAGCAGCGACCTCAGCAGGGGGTACAACACTGAAGCTTTCTTT

length: 14
V: TRBV7-8
D: .
size: once
J: TRBJ1-2
CDR3: CASSSHRGSYGYTF
DNA: TGTGCCAGCAGCTCCCATAGGGGGTCCTATGGCTACACCTTC

length: 15
V: TRBV30
D: TRBD1
size: once
J: TRBJ1-2
CDR3: CAWSTRDRVIYGYTF
DNA: TGTGCCTGGAGTACAAGGGACAGGGTCATCTATGGCTACACCTTC

length: 14
V: TRBV7-8
D: .
size: .
J: TRBJ1-2
CDR3: CASSPYRDLDGYTF
DNA: TGTGCCAGCAGCCCTTACAGAGATTTGGATGGCTACACCTTC

length: 16
V: TRBV19
D: .
size: .
J: TRBJ1-3
CDR3: CASSMEQTRSGNTIYF
DNA: TGTGCCAGTAGTATGGAGCAGACCCGCTCTGGAAACACCATATATTTT

length: 15
V: TRBV19
D: .
size: .
J: TRBJ1-5
CDR3: CASNPLQAQNQPQHF
DNA: TGTGCCAGTAACCCTCTACAGGCACAAAATCAGCCCCAGCATTTT

length: 19
V: TRBV5-1
D: .
size: .
J: TRBJ1-6
CDR3: CASREGVLSRSSYNSPLHF
DNA: TGCGCCAGCAGGGAAGGAGTTTTAAGCCGCAGCTCCTATAATTCACCCCTCCACTTT

length: 14
V: TRBV5-6
D: TRBD2
size: once
J: TRBJ2-7
CDR3: CASSLGVAGEKQYF
DNA: TGTGCCAGCAGCTTGGGCGTCGCGGGGGAAAAGCAGTACTTC

length: 15
V: TRBV6-5
D: TRBD1
size: .
J: TRBJ2-1
CDR3: CASSYSAGGSYEQFF
DNA: TGTGCCAGCAGTTACTCGGCAGGGGGTTCGTATGAGCAGTTCTTC

length: 15
V: TRBV4-2
D: TRBD1
size: .
J: TRBJ1-2
CDR3: CASSQGGRGLIGYTF
DNA: TGTGCCAGCAGCCAAGGTGGCAGGGGGCTGATTGGCTACACCTTC